One and the same sample provided the 10 T cell receptor beta chains below, sequenced in a study of response to subunit inactivated influenza vaccine. TCRdb called the RT-PCR reads again in MiXCR, with one record for every CDR3 protein. Of some 520,000 distinct CDR3 sequences listed, 16% are singletons. The sample was CD4+ T cells sorted from PBMCs, taken about 24 months after vaccination. The receptors stem from a man in his fifties or sixties who received an inactivated influenza vaccine.

The V gene is TRBV6-2 or TRBV6-3, the J gene TRBJ2-1, with 12 bases identical to TRBD1. The V and J ends lost 5 bases and 9 bases, in that order; junction bases with no gene match: 11. The germline gives CDR1 MNHEY, CDR2 SVGEGT. This CDR3 is 16 amino acids long. CDR3 loop: CASSRRRDRGQGEQFF. The CDR3 nucleotides are TGTGCCAGCAGTCGCCGCCGGGACAGGGGGCAAGGTGAGCAGTTCTTC.

This clonotype was seen at least ten times. The chain employs TRBV18 and TRBJ2-7, with TRBD1 as a possible D gene (5 bases). Germline CDR1 reads KGHSH; CDR2 reads LQKENI. V lost 3 bases and J lost 5, with 8 bases in between. This CDR3 is built from 12 residues. CDR3 loop: CASSPPGNEQYF. The DNA for the CDR3 is TGTGCCAGCTCACCGCCAGGGAACGAGCAGTACTTC.

This chain links TRBV5-1 with TRBJ2-5; D is perhaps TRBD1 or TRBD2 (5 bases each). The CDR3 is made up of 13 amino acids. V lost 4 bases and J 9 bases, leaving 16 bases between the germline ends. Per the germline V gene, CDR1 is SGHRS and CDR2 is YFSETQ. CDR3 sequence reads: CASSRDRVEAQYF. CDR3 bases: TGCGCCAGCAGCCGGGACCGGGTGGAGGCCCAGTACTTC.

This clonotype showed up many times. J is TRBJ2-3 and V is TRBV7-6, with D tentatively TRBD1 (5 bases). V lost 0 bases and J 3 bases, leaving 10 bases between the germline ends. Per the germline V gene, CDR1 is SGHVS and CDR2 is FNYEAQ. The CDR3 covers 15 residues. For the CDR3, the DNA is TGTGCCAGCAGCTTAGCAGGGGCATCGACAGATACGCAGTATTTT. Protein sequence: CASSLAGASTDTQYF.

This clonotype came up a few times. V usage is TRBV28 and J usage is TRBJ1-5; 8 bases line up with TRBD1. The V gene end was trimmed by 7 bases and the J gene end by 3 bases; junction bases not matched to a gene: 8. This CDR3 spans 15 amino acids. Germline CDR1 MDHEN, CDR2 SYDVKM. CDR3: CASTHGDRYNQPQHF. CDR3 coding DNA: TGTGCCAGCACCCACGGGGACAGGTACAATCAGCCCCAGCATTTT.

This clonotype was detected many times. The chain uses TRBV5-8 and TRBJ2-1; 9 bases map to TRBD1. Germline V gene sequence: CDR1 SGHTS, CDR2 YDEGEE. The trim removed 5 bases at V and 1 base at J, leaving 4 bases unmatched. CDR3 length: 15 amino acids. CDR3 in amino acids: CASSTGQGSYNEQFF. CDR3 in DNA: TGTGCCAGCAGTACGGGACAGGGTTCCTACAATGAGCAGTTCTTC.

This chain links TRBV11-2 with TRBJ2-7, with a weak D call TRBD1 (5 bases). CDR3 length equals 18 residues. The germline V gene encodes CDR1 SGHAT and CDR2 FQNNGV. Trimming took 1 base from V and 2 from J, leaving 21 bases between them. The CDR3 loop reads CASSLVFQGAGTTYEQYF. The DNA for the CDR3 is TGTGCCAGCAGCTTAGTTTTCCAAGGGGCAGGAACGACCTACGAGCAGTACTTC.

The CDR3 DNA is TGCGCCAGCGGCACCGGGGACCGATTCTCCTACGAGCAGTACTTC. Its translation is CASGTGDRFSYEQYF. The chain recombines TRBV5-1 with TRBJ2-7; either TRBD1 or TRBD2 may fit D (5 bases each). The germline V gene has CDR1 SGHRS and CDR2 YFSETQ. CDR3 length equals 15 residues. V was cut by 7 bases and J by 0 bases, with 17 bases left in between.

This clonotype was detected a few times. The rearrangement uses TRBV15 and TRBJ2-5; 11 positions match TRBD2. This CDR3 has 16 residues. J gave up 4 bases and V 1 base, and 5 bases lay outside the gene matches. Per germline, CDR1 LNHNV and CDR2 YYDKDF (reference sequence). The CDR3 DNA sequence: TGTGCCACCAGCAGAGTTTCTAGCGGGAGGCTAGAGACCCAGTACTTC. This translates into CATSRVSSGRLETQYF.

V and J are TRBV28 and TRBJ2-1; 12 bases align to TRBD2. J gave up 6 bases and V 4 bases, and 4 bases lay outside the gene matches. The length of the CDR3 is 15 residues. CDR1 is MDHEN and CDR2 is SYDVKM in the germline V gene. Here the CDR3 DNA reads TGTGCCAGCAGTTCTAGCGGGAGGGTGGGCAATGAGCAGTTCTTC. Residues: CASSSSGRVGNEQFF.